This T cell receptor beta chain stems from a study of long-term antiretroviral therapy in people with HIV. The CDR3 has 13 amino acids. Germline V gene lookup returns CDR1 MRHNA and CDR2 SNTAGT. V dropped 3 bases and J dropped 7 bases, with 9 bases sitting between them. Every participant gave one or more pre-ART and two or more post-ART PBMC samples. For this clone: Its antigen remains unknown.

Whole-study results and caveats: Increased diversity was seen after ART, yet it remained lower than in transplant donor controls. Possibly under older ART regimens, blood was drawn between the mid-2000s and the late 2010s. For ART adherence, viral resistance and therapy changes, no data were available.

immunoSEQ v3.0 was run at survey level. TCRdb keeps only in-frame clones here, not all; method: immunoSEQ multiplex PCR. Of 40,000 to 50,000 clones in the sample, 94% were seen once. The starting material was unsorted PBMCs, obtained roughly 9.4 years after starting antiretroviral therapy. The clonotype comes from a man under 40 with HIV. The rearrangement uses TRBV6-4 and TRBJ2-2; D may be TRBD1 (6 bases). CDR3 DNA sequence: TGTGCCAGCAGTGAACAGGGTGTCGGGGAGCTGTTTTTT. Amino acids: CASSEQGVGELFF.